The 32 T cell receptor beta chains reported below all come from one sample, sequenced in a study of B cell selection in AIRE deficiency. The protocol was immunoSEQ multiplex PCR, while the TCRdb copy is restricted to in-frame clones and leaves out a portion. The table lists over 15,000 clones, under 95% of them singletons. The regulatory T cell sort gate was CD4+CD25hiCD127low/negative. Specimen: CD4+CD25+ Tregs sorted from PBMCs. The receptor source for this set is a human donor in good health.

The rearrangement uses TRBV6-9 and TRBJ2-2; tentatively, D is TRBD2 (6 bases). V was trimmed by 4 bases and J by 6 bases, leaving 12 bases between them. Germline V gives CDR1 MNHGY, CDR2 SVAAGI. The CDR3 contains 14 residues. CDR3 sequence: CASSWDFFSGELFF. The CDR3 DNA sequence: TGTGCCAGCAGTTGGGACTTTTTTTCCGGGGAGCTGTTTTTT.

This sequence joins TRBV18 and TRBJ1-2, with D perhaps matching TRBD1 (5 bases). V was trimmed by 5 bases and J by 0 bases, leaving 10 bases between them. Germline values: CDR1 KGHSH, CDR2 LQKENI. The CDR3 extends over 14 amino acids. The CDR3 DNA follows: TGTGCCAGCTCAGTGGACACCGCTAACTATGGCTACACCTTC. This encodes CASSVDTANYGYTF. The whole variable domain, remainder taken from reference TRBV18 and TRBJ1-2, is NAGVMQNPRHLVRRRGQEARLRCSPMKGHSHVYWYRQLPEEGLKFMVYLQKENIIDESGMPKERFSAEFPKEGPSILRIQQVVRGDSAAYFCASSVDTANYGYTFGSGTRLTVV.

The chain combines TRBV5-1 with TRBJ1-1; 11 bases are a match to TRBD1. J gave up 5 bases and V 4 bases, and 4 bases lay outside the gene matches. The CDR3 length is 14 residues. From germline, CDR1 is SGHRS and CDR2 YFSETQ. This CDR3 reads CASSRRDRGTEAFF. The CDR3 coding sequence is TGCGCCAGCAGCCGCCGGGACAGGGGGACTGAAGCTTTCTTT.

The J gene is TRBJ1-2, the V gene TRBV11-1, with D maybe TRBD1 (5 bases). The CDR3 runs to 14 residues. Per germline, CDR1 SGHAT and CDR2 FQDESV (reference sequence). With 5 bases removed from V and 2 bases from J, the gap between germline ends came to 12 bases. The CDR3 DNA follows: TGTGCCAGCAGCCCACGGGACGGAAACTATGGCTACACCTTC. The encoded protein is CASSPRDGNYGYTF.

J is TRBJ2-1 and V is TRBV23-1, with 15 bases aligning to TRBD2. TRBV23-1 is an open reading frame, and its role is uncertain. The CDR3 extends over 14 amino acids. The V segment lost 5 bases and the J segment 10 bases; nucleotides outside the gene matches: 3. The CDR3 bases are TGCGCCAGCAGTGGACTAGCGGGAGGGAAGGAGCAGTTCTTC. It is translated as CASSGLAGGKEQFF.

The genes are TRBV6-5 and TRBJ1-2; possible D gene TRBD1, 5 bases. Deletions cut 5 bases from V and 0 bases from J, with 7 bases between. The CDR3 is 13 amino acids. Germline values: CDR1 MNHEY, CDR2 SVGAGI. The CDR3 is CASSPGPNYGYTF. The CDR3 DNA reads as TGTGCCAGCAGTCCAGGGCCTAACTATGGCTACACCTTC.

The V call is TRBV28, the J call TRBJ2-3; D is uncertain. There are 13 residues in the CDR3. Germline V gene sequence: CDR1 MDHEN, CDR2 SYDVKM. The V gene lost 3 bases and the J gene lost 2 bases, with 6 bases spanning the gap. CDR3 protein: CASSFKNTDTQYF. The CDR3 DNA sequence: TGTGCCAGCAGTTTTAAGAACACAGATACGCAGTATTTT.

The rearrangement uses TRBV5-6 and TRBJ2-7, with D maybe TRBD1 (6 bases). CDR1 is SGHDT, CDR2 YYEEEE, per germline. Trimming pared 4 bases from V and 1 base from J, leaving 9 bases between. The CDR3 runs to 13 residues. The DNA for the CDR3 is TGTGCCAGCAGCGTGGACAGATCCTACGAGCAGTACTTC. This sequence encodes CASSVDRSYEQYF.

This clone showed up just a few times. The chain has TRBV7-9 and TRBJ2-3; the D gene is possibly TRBD2 (6 bases). Looked up from germline, CDR1 is SEHNR and CDR2 is FQNEAQ (reference sequence). The germline V and J ends were trimmed by 2 bases and 2 bases, with 11 bases remaining between them. This CDR3 comprises 15 residues. The chain's CDR3 is CASSLRGLFTDTQYF. The DNA for the CDR3 is TGTGCCAGCAGCTTAAGGGGACTTTTCACAGATACGCAGTATTTT.

This clone occurred once. J is TRBJ2-7 and V is TRBV6-5; 11 bases fit TRBD2. CDR1 and CDR2 from the germline V gene are MNHEY and SVGAGI. The CDR3 is 14 residues long. Trimming cost V 4 bases and J 7 bases; bases outside gene matches: 6. The chain's CDR3 is CASSSGTSGREQYF. The CDR3 region has the DNA TGTGCCAGCAGTTCAGGGACTAGCGGTAGGGAGCAGTACTTC.

This chain connects TRBV2 to TRBJ2-4, with 7 bases identical to TRBD1. V lost 6 bases to trimming and J lost 1 base; unmatched junction nucleotides: 6. In germline, CDR1 is SNHLY, CDR2 FYNNEI. The CDR3 totals 15 residues. The CDR3 nucleotides are TGTGCCAGCAGAGACAGGGTCGGCGCCAAAAACATTCAGTACTTC. This codes for CASRDRVGAKNIQYF.

This chain links TRBV7-2 with TRBJ2-5, with TRBD2 as a possible D gene (5 bases). Germline V gene sequence: CDR1 SGHTA, CDR2 FQGNSA. The CDR3 runs 14 residues. Trimming stripped 3 bases from V and 2 bases from J, with 10 bases between. The CDR3 sequence: CASSFNGGQETQYF. The CDR3 bases are TGTGCCAGCAGCTTTAACGGAGGTCAAGAGACCCAGTACTTC.

The chain employs TRBV10-3 and TRBJ1-2, with a weak D call TRBD1 (5 bases). Trimming took 5 bases from V and 0 from J, leaving 13 bases between them. The CDR3 is 15 residues long. Germline assignment: CDR1 ENHRY and CDR2 SYGVKD. The chain's CDR3 is CAISQTASANYGYTF. CDR3 nucleotide sequence: TGTGCCATCAGTCAGACAGCCTCAGCTAACTATGGCTACACCTTC.

The chain links TRBV19 to TRBJ1-4; D possibly corresponds to TRBD1 (5 bases). V was trimmed by 3 bases and J by 8 bases, leaving 16 bases between them. CDR3 length: 15 residues. Per germline, CDR1 LNHDA and CDR2 SQIVND (reference sequence). The CDR3 loop is CASSIGGVSGEKLFF. CDR3 nucleotide sequence: TGTGCCAGTAGTATCGGAGGGGTTTCAGGCGAAAAACTGTTTTTT.

The chain has TRBV6-6 and TRBJ2-1; D unclear. V shed 2 bases and J shed 3 bases, with 8 bases lying between them. The CDR3 contains 14 residues. Germline V gene data show CDR1 as MNHNY and CDR2 as SVGAGI (reference sequence). The CDR3 DNA reads TGTGCCAGCAGTTACGGGCAAGACTACAATGAGCAGTTCTTC. This gives the protein CASSYGQDYNEQFF.

The DNA for the CDR3 is TGTGCCAGCAGCCTCGGGTGGGACGAGCAGTACTTC. Protein product: CASSLGWDEQYF. This chain joins TRBV7-6 and TRBJ2-7, with D unclear. The CDR3 is 12 amino acids. The V and J ends lost 5 bases and 5 bases respectively, with 10 bases between them. CDR1 SGHVS and CDR2 FNYEAQ come from the germline V gene.

The chain carries TRBV2 and TRBJ1-6, with TRBD1 as a possible D gene (6 bases). V was pared by 6 bases and J by 0 bases, with 12 bases between. Germline values: CDR1 SNHLY, CDR2 FYNNEI. This CDR3 contains 16 residues. The CDR3 reads CASRGQTSSYNSPLHF. In nucleotides, the CDR3 is TGTGCCAGCAGAGGACAGACGAGCTCCTATAATTCACCCCTCCACTTT.

The rearrangement links TRBV28 to TRBJ2-7, with TRBD1 as a possible D gene (5 bases). Germline V lookup: CDR1 MDHEN, CDR2 SYDVKM. V was shortened by 6 bases and J by 3 bases, with 9 bases between the two germline ends. The CDR3 is 12 residues long. Here the CDR3 reads CASRTTGYEQYF. The CDR3, as DNA: TGTGCCAGCAGAACTACAGGCTACGAGCAGTACTTC.

The V call is TRBV5-4, the J call TRBJ2-3, with 7 positions matching TRBD2. The CDR3 has 14 residues. Germline values: CDR1 SGHNT, CDR2 YYREEE (reference sequence). V dropped 7 bases and J dropped 5; count of bases not matched to a gene: 10. The CDR3 spells CASSSLGGRDTQYF. As DNA, the CDR3 is TGTGCCAGCTCCTCACTGGGAGGGAGAGATACGCAGTATTTT.

This chain joins TRBV6-5 and TRBJ1-2; perhaps TRBD1 as D (6 bases). Germline CDR1 is MNHEY and CDR2 is SVGAGI. The CDR3 is made up of 15 amino acids. V lost 7 bases, J lost 4 bases, and 19 bases lay in between. CDR3 DNA sequence: TGTGCCAGCACCATTAAGGGGCGGGGGGCCTATGGCTACACCTTC. Protein: CASTIKGRGAYGYTF.

The V call is TRBV28, the J call TRBJ2-1; no firm D call. With 4 bases removed from V and 7 bases from J, the gap between germline ends came to 23 bases. CDR1 and CDR2 from the germline V gene are MDHEN and SYDVKM. The CDR3 runs 17 residues. The CDR3 DNA reads TGTGCCAGCAGTTCCTACCTTAGCAGGAGTCTTCAGAATGAGCAGTTCTTC. Its translation is CASSSYLSRSLQNEQFF. Full variable domain (rest looked up from reference TRBV28 and TRBJ2-1): DVKVTQSSRYLVKRTGEKVFLECVQDMDHENMFWYRQDPGLGLRLIYFSYDVKMKEKGDIPEGYSVSREKKERFSLILESASTNQTSMYLCASSSYLSRSLQNEQFFGPGTRLTVL.

V usage is TRBV28 and J usage is TRBJ1-2; possibly TRBD1 for D (6 bases). Germline lookup yields CDR1 MDHEN and CDR2 SYDVKM. V was shortened by 5 bases and J by 5 bases, with 12 bases between the two germline ends. This CDR3 comprises 13 residues. The CDR3 loop is CASSGGASYGYTF. As DNA, the CDR3 is TGTGCCAGCAGTGGGGGGGCTTCATATGGCTACACCTTC.

CDR3 in DNA: TGCAGCGTTGAGACAGGGGGCTGGGAGACCCAGTACTTC. It is translated as CSVETGGWETQYF. The chain joins TRBV29-1 to TRBJ2-5, with 10 bases identical to TRBD1. The germline V gene has CDR1 SQVTM and CDR2 ANQGSEA. Losses at the gene ends were 3 bases for V and 5 bases for J; bases not matched to a gene: 3. The CDR3 extends over 13 amino acids.

CDR3 sequence reads: CASSKLTDTEAFF. DNA for the CDR3: TGTGCCAGCAGCAAATTGACGGACACTGAAGCTTTCTTT. J is TRBJ1-1 and V is TRBV21-1. TRBV21-1 is termed a pseudogene. The CDR3 is made up of 13 amino acids.

This clone was seen only once. V usage is TRBV19 and J usage is TRBJ1-2, with D unresolved. Looked up from germline, CDR1 is LNHDA and CDR2 is SQIVND (reference sequence). This CDR3 has 12 amino acids. Deletions cut 10 bases from V and 8 bases from J, with 17 bases between. The CDR3 loop reads CATRTPYLGYTF. CDR3 nucleotide sequence: TGTGCCACAAGGACGCCATATCTGGGCTACACCTTC.

This chain links TRBV7-9 with TRBJ2-2; TRBD2 agrees at 12 bases. Germline assignment: CDR1 SEHNR and CDR2 FQNEAQ (reference sequence). This CDR3 spans 16 amino acids. With 3 bases clipped from V and 5 bases from J, the junction kept 4 bases outside the gene matches. The CDR3 loop reads CASSFGLAGGTGELFF. The CDR3 DNA reads as TGTGCCAGCAGCTTCGGTCTAGCGGGAGGGACCGGGGAGCTGTTTTTT.

The chain is built from TRBV30 and TRBJ2-1; no clear D. Trimming took off 2 bases at V and 7 bases at J, with 3 bases between the two ends. The CDR3 spans 10 residues. Germline CDR1 is GTSNPN and CDR2 is SVGIG (reference sequence). The CDR3 reads CAWSRNEQFF. The DNA for the CDR3 is TGTGCCTGGAGTAGAAATGAGCAGTTCTTC. Looking up the rest from reference TRBV30 and TRBJ2-1 gives the full variable domain: SQTIHQWPATLVQPVGSPLSLECTVEGTSNPNLYWYRQAAGRGLQLLFYSVGIGQISSEVPQNLSASRPQDRQFILSSKKLLLSDSGFYLCAWSRNEQFFGPGTRLTVL.

V usage is TRBV5-8 and J usage is TRBJ2-7; 8 bases map to TRBD1. The ends lost 0 bases at V and 6 bases at J; junction bases unmatched: 5. The CDR3 length is 14 residues. Germline lookup yields CDR1 SGHTS and CDR2 YDEGEE. The DNA for the CDR3 is TGTGCCAGCAGCTTGGGCAGGGGGCGAGTCGAGCAGTACTTC. Its protein is CASSLGRGRVEQYF.

The genes are TRBV5-1 and TRBJ2-7; the D gene is possibly TRBD2 (6 bases). Germline V gene data show CDR1 as SGHRS and CDR2 as YFSETQ. The CDR3 is made up of 14 amino acids. With 4 bases removed from V and 7 bases from J, the gap between germline ends came to 18 bases. The CDR3 bases are TGCGCCAGCAGCCAGGTGGAAGGGGCGGGGGAGCAGTACTTC. This translates into CASSQVEGAGEQYF.

The chain has TRBV27 and TRBJ2-7; 10 bases fit TRBD2. Germline V gene sequence: CDR1 MNHEY, CDR2 SMNVEV (reference sequence). This CDR3 comprises 18 residues. V was pared by 5 bases and J by 5 bases, with 18 bases of the junction left unmatched. In DNA, the CDR3 is TGTGCCAGCAGTCTTTCGAAGCGGGAGGGCCTCCCGAGGAACGAGCAGTACTTC. Amino acids: CASSLSKREGLPRNEQYF.

The rearrangement uses TRBV19 and TRBJ1-1; D may be TRBD1 (6 bases). The CDR3 runs 16 residues. CDR1 and CDR2 from the germline V gene are LNHDA and SQIVND (reference sequence). Trimming took 5 bases from V and 2 from J, leaving 18 bases between them. The chain's CDR3 is CASSPTAGDGNTEAFF. The CDR3 DNA reads as TGTGCCAGTAGTCCAACAGCAGGGGACGGTAACACTGAAGCTTTCTTT.

This clone was observed a single time. This chain uses TRBV5-1 with TRBJ2-2; TRBD2 aligns across 10 bases. Germline V gene data show CDR1 as SGHRS and CDR2 as YFSETQ. The ends lost 0 bases at V and 6 bases at J; junction bases unmatched: 5. This CDR3 has 16 residues. The DNA of the CDR3 is TGCGCCAGCAGCTTGGCCGCTAGCGGGAGCCCCGGGGAGCTGTTTTTT. The encoded protein is CASSLAASGSPGELFF.